This T cell receptor beta chain came from a study of control samples from healthy donors and cancer patients (TCRdb year 2020). Via the germline V gene, CDR1 is SGHTA and CDR2 FQGTGA. Spanning cysteine to phenylalanine, the CDR3 consists of 14 amino acids. This entry keeps only the CDR3 DNA: 42 bases, framed from base 1. V is pruned by 5 bases and J by 8 bases, leaving 8 bases of the junction without a gene match. Library construction relied on the immunoSEQ multiplex PCR assay. The table comes from immuneACCESS by way of TCRdb, which keeps in-frame sequences with V and J called. Part of the clones is missing from these tables; in studies checked, under half for an unresolved V gene and the rest for unknown reasons. In this sample the table shows about 75,000 clones, roughly 94% of which occur a single time. Of the sample, approximately 5.7% is held by the ten largest clones. Only a few counts were recorded for this clone. Its antigen has not been determined. Within one base of it there is no much larger clone, and no base qualities were kept.

The chain joins TRBV7-3 to TRBJ1-2; a stretch of 10 junction bases matches TRBD1. Source material: blood. The sequence derives from a middle-aged woman in good health. The DNA sequence is given as TGTGCCAGCAGCCCTACTGGGACAGGGGACGGCTACACCTTC. It specifies CASSPTGTGDGYTF.